This T cell receptor (beta chain) was identified in a study of shared clonotypes between healthy human individuals. Study results and limitations: Rarefaction showed sorted-subset sequencing was incomplete despite large depth.

CD4+ cells were split into CD45RA+ naive and CD45RA-negative memory subsets. From germline, CDR1 is SGHNT and CDR2 YENEEA. V gave up 4 bases and J gave up 7 bases; unmatched junction bases: 7. The CDR3 is made up of 15 amino acids. In its sample, this clone was seen once. Its matching antigen is unknown. Deep-level running was used for the assay. Original processing notes: Junction-only immunoSEQ data arrived without quality scores, meaning filtering differed. The protocol was immunoSEQ multiplex PCR, while the TCRdb copy is restricted to in-frame clones and leaves out a portion. That table supplies the V and J calls and clone size; D and trimming were determined from the DNA. The sample carries approximately 2.5 million clones, 80% to 95% recorded once.

Specimen: naive CD4+ T cells from PBMCs. Subset given: CD45RA+ positively selected. The clonotype comes from a man aged 18 to 35 in good health. Some clones in this sample may be carry-over from other donors' samples. The V call is TRBV11-3, the J call TRBJ1-5; TRBD1 matches 10 bases. The CDR3 loop is CASSWTGGFGQPQHF. CDR3 bases: TGTGCCAGCAGCTGGACAGGGGGGTTTGGACAGCCCCAGCATTTT.